These T cell receptor beta chains were read from a single sample in a study of cytomegalovirus exposure and HLA in healthy donors. This table comes from immunoSEQ multiplex PCR, and its TCRdb copy is limited to in-frame clones, with some not included. The table shows about 56,000 clones, with 85% to 95% occurring only once. Specimen: PBMCs. These receptors originate from a woman between 18 and 30 years old in good health and CMV-seropositive. CDR3s include the opening cysteine and the closing phenylalanine or tryptophan. The order of the fields is J gene, V gene, D gene, clone size, CDR3 length, CDR3 protein, CDR3 DNA. A D gene is named only where the DNA matches it firmly. Clone size is given for some rows only: seen once, a few or many times, or a class if the clone is expanded.

TRBJ1-2	TRBV6-5	-	-	13	CASTPRGAQGYTF	TGTGCCAGCACTCCTCGGGGGGCGCAGGGCTACACCTTC
TRBJ2-7	TRBV6-5	TRBD1	-	14	CASSSDRGRYEQYF	TGTGCCAGCAGCTCCGACAGGGGGCGATACGAGCAGTACTTC
TRBJ2-5	TRBV7-2	TRBD2	-	15	CASSLVPGGAETQYF	TGTGCCAGCAGCTTAGTGCCCGGGGGGGCGGAGACCCAGTACTTC
TRBJ1-1	TRBV6-5	TRBD1	-	15	CASRRRTGGLGEAFF	TGTGCCAGCAGACGCCGGACAGGGGGCTTGGGTGAAGCTTTCTTT
TRBJ1-1	TRBV5-1	TRBD1	-	15	CASSLESQGATEAFF	TGCGCCAGCAGTTTGGAAAGTCAGGGGGCCACTGAAGCTTTCTTT
TRBJ2-1	TRBV4-2	-	-	16	CASSQVHGVTYNEQFF	TGTGCCAGCAGCCAAGTTCACGGGGTTACCTACAATGAGCAGTTCTTC
TRBJ1-1	TRBV19	-	-	14	CASSQTGLNTEAFF	TGTGCCAGTAGTCAAACAGGGTTGAACACTGAAGCTTTCTTT
TRBJ2-2	TRBV4-3	-	-	17	CASSQARGRDWDGELFF	TGCGCCAGCAGCCAAGCTCGTGGGCGGGATTGGGACGGGGAGCTGTTTTTT
TRBJ1-2	TRBV28	-	-	17	CASSLALTGKSNYGYTF	TGTGCCAGCAGCTTGGCCCTCACAGGGAAGTCTAACTATGGCTACACCTTC
TRBJ1-6	TRBV11-2	TRBD1	-	14	CASRSGTGNSPLHF	TGTGCCAGCAGGTCCGGGACAGGGAATTCACCCCTCCACTTT
TRBJ2-3	TRBV4-3	-	-	15	CASSQGSSVTDTQYF	TGCGCCAGCAGCCAAGGAAGTTCAGTCACAGATACGCAGTATTTT
TRBJ2-4	TRBV2	-	-	12	CASCQEGNIQYF	TGTGCCAGCTGTCAGGAGGGAAACATTCAGTACTTC
TRBJ2-1	TRBV7-9	TRBD2	-	16	CASSLVFGGAGNEQFF	TGTGCCAGCAGCTTAGTTTTCGGGGGGGCGGGTAATGAGCAGTTCTTC
TRBJ1-3	TRBV5-6	-	-	13	CASSLVGSNTIYF	TGTGCCAGCAGCTTGGTTGGGAGTAACACCATATATTTT
TRBJ1-3	TRBV2	-	-	15	CASTDPPGSGNTIYF	TGTGCCAGCACCGATCCTCCAGGTTCTGGAAACACCATATATTTT
TRBJ2-1	TRBV19	-	-	17	CASSTQTGGQRVNEQFF	TGTGCCAGTAGTACCCAAACAGGAGGGCAGAGGGTCAATGAGCAGTTCTTC
TRBJ2-1	TRBV10-1	TRBD2	-	16	CASSRSAGGQGNEQFF	TGCGCCAGCAGTAGGTCTGCGGGGGGGCAAGGCAATGAGCAGTTCTTC
TRBJ2-5	TRBV4-1	TRBD1	-	16	CASSQDIGQVKETQYF	TGCGCCAGCAGCCAAGATATAGGACAGGTCAAAGAGACCCAGTACTTC
TRBJ1-1	TRBV15	-	once	16	CATSRDLAAGNTEAFF	TGTGCCACCAGCAGAGATTTGGCAGCGGGTAACACTGAAGCTTTCTTT
TRBJ1-2	TRBV7-9	-	-	11	CASSNYEGYTF	TGTGCCAGCAGTAACTATGAAGGCTACACCTTC
TRBJ1-5	TRBV6-5	TRBD1	-	13	CASRDRGNQPQHF	TGTGCCAGCAGAGACAGGGGTAATCAGCCCCAGCATTTT
TRBJ1-1	TRBV5-1	-	-	13	CASSFLMNTEAFF	TGCGCCAGCAGCTTCCTAATGAACACTGAAGCTTTCTTT
TRBJ2-5	TRBV6-6	-	-	15	CASTATRANQETQYF	TGTGCCAGCACCGCCACTAGGGCTAACCAAGAGACCCAGTACTTC
TRBJ1-1	TRBV5-6	-	-	15	CASRLNAGVNTEAFF	TGTGCCAGCCGCCTTAACGCAGGGGTGAACACTGAAGCTTTCTTT
TRBJ1-3	TRBV27	-	-	13	CASSSLAGNTIYF	TGTGCCAGCAGTAGCTTGGCTGGAAACACCATATATTTT
TRBJ1-4	TRBV29-1	TRBD1	-	15	CSVELRTGVGEKLFF	TGCAGCGTTGAACTCCGGACAGGGGTAGGAGAAAAACTGTTTTTT
TRBJ1-2	TRBV5-1	-	once	14	CASSSIALPDGYTF	TGCGCCAGCAGCTCGATCGCCCTACCCGATGGCTACACCTTC
TRBJ2-3	TRBV25-1	-	few	12	CASRPGTDTQYF	TGTGCCAGCAGACCAGGGACAGATACGCAGTATTTT
TRBJ2-5	TRBV6-5	TRBD1	-	13	CASSDRGYETQYF	TGTGCCAGCAGCGACAGGGGTTACGAGACCCAGTACTTC
TRBJ1-2	TRBV5-5	TRBD1	-	19	CASSLYTGGGGGRNYGYTF	TGTGCCAGCAGCTTGTACACAGGGGGGGGAGGGGGCCGTAACTATGGCTACACCTTC
TRBJ2-1	TRBV2	TRBD2	-	14	CASRSGGGYNEQFF	TGTGCCAGCAGGTCGGGAGGGGGATACAATGAGCAGTTCTTC
TRBJ2-2	TRBV6-5	-	-	14	CASSWQGLTGELFF	TGTGCCAGCAGTTGGCAGGGGCTCACCGGGGAGCTGTTTTTT
TRBJ1-2	TRBV14	TRBD1	few	16	CASSHDVRDRGEGYTF	TGTGCCAGCAGCCACGACGTTCGGGACAGGGGAGAAGGCTACACCTTC
TRBJ1-1	TRBV5-6	-	-	15	CASSHYAGKNTEAFF	TGTGCCAGCAGCCATTATGCGGGCAAGAACACTGAAGCTTTCTTT
TRBJ2-7	TRBV28	TRBD1	-	15	CASSSRGTGNYEQYF	TGTGCCAGCAGCAGCAGGGGGACAGGGAACTACGAGCAGTACTTC
TRBJ1-5	TRBV5-3	TRBD1	-	22	CARSLARSGGARATGSNQPQHF	TGTGCCAGAAGCTTGGCCAGGTCAGGGGGCGCGCGGGCCACGGGGAGCAATCAGCCCCAGCATTTT
TRBJ2-5	TRBV5-1	TRBD2	-	14	CASTPSGDQETQYF	TGCGCCAGCACCCCTAGCGGAGACCAAGAGACCCAGTACTTC